These T cell receptor beta chains were read from a single sample in a study of blood T cell repertoires in COVID-19. Clones were sequenced by immunoSEQ multiplex PCR, and TCRdb holds only the in-frame ones, with some missing. This sample has hundreds of thousands of clones, with around 90% found just once. The sample taken for sequencing was peripheral blood. The receptors were gathered from a woman aged 50 to 65 with COVID-19, enrolled during active disease. The CDR3 runs from the conserved cysteine through the conserved F or W. D genes are given only for firm matches. The listing skips clone size in some rows; elsewhere it reads once, few, many or a size class.

j_gene	v_gene	d_gene	abundance	CDR3aa	CDR3nt
TRBJ1-2	TRBV14	NA	NA	CASSLPGVQYGYTF	TGTGCCAGCAGCCTTCCCGGGGTGCAGTATGGCTACACCTTC
TRBJ1-1	TRBV18	NA	NA	CASSPPKKGVMNTEAFF	TGTGCCAGCTCACCACCGAAGAAAGGGGTCATGAACACTGAAGCTTTCTTT
TRBJ2-6	TRBV21-1	NA	once	CASSLHAQGKRYSGANVLTF	TGTGCCAGCAGCCTTCACGCTCAGGGGAAGCGGTACTCTGGGGCCAACGTCCTGACTTTC
TRBJ2-3	TRBV28	NA	NA	CASRAGADTQYF	TGTGCCAGCAGGGCCGGGGCAGATACGCAGTATTTT
TRBJ2-1	TRBV5-8	TRBD1	NA	CASSLADRDSNEQFF	TGTGCCAGCAGCTTGGCTGACCGGGACAGCAATGAGCAGTTCTTC
TRBJ1-1	TRBV4-1	TRBD1	NA	CASSQEGRGTEAFF	TGCGCCAGCAGCCAAGAGGGCAGGGGGACTGAAGCTTTCTTT
TRBJ1-6	TRBV4-2	NA	few	CASTKAGTPLHF	TGTGCCAGCACCAAAGCCGGGACACCCCTCCACTTT
TRBJ1-3	TRBV25-1	TRBD1	NA	CASTGGSGNTIYF	TGTGCCAGCACAGGGGGCAGTGGAAACACCATATATTTT
TRBJ2-2	TRBV5-1	NA	NA	CASSSEGARNTGELFF	TGCGCCAGCAGCTCGGAGGGGGCAAGGAACACCGGGGAGCTGTTTTTT
TRBJ2-1	TRBV2	NA	few	CASTLGGDEQFF	TGTGCCAGCACCCTGGGGGGAGATGAGCAGTTCTTC
TRBJ1-5	TRBV18	NA	NA	CASSLGQSNQPQHF	TGTGCCAGCTCCCTTGGACAGAGCAATCAGCCCCAGCATTTT
TRBJ1-1	TRBV7-2	TRBD1	NA	CASSSQGGTEAFF	TGTGCCAGCAGCTCCCAGGGGGGCACTGAAGCTTTCTTT
TRBJ1-2	TRBV3-1/TRBV3-2	TRBD1	NA	CASSQGQRTYGYTF	TGTGCCAGCAGCCAGGGACAGCGCACCTATGGCTACACCTTC
TRBJ1-2	TRBV5-1	NA	NA	CASSFEWTGDGYTF	TGCGCCAGCAGCTTCGAGTGGACGGGAGATGGCTACACCTTC
TRBJ2-1	TRBV5-1	TRBD1	NA	CASSQITGETYNEQFF	TGCGCCAGCAGCCAAATTACAGGGGAAACCTACAATGAGCAGTTCTTC
TRBJ1-5	TRBV4-1	TRBD1	few	CASSGQGMSNQPQHF	TGCGCCAGCAGCGGACAGGGAATGAGCAATCAGCCCCAGCATTTT
TRBJ1-2	TRBV15	NA	NA	CATSRGIGDPSAGGYTF	TGTGCCACCAGCAGAGGAATTGGGGATCCCTCAGCGGGTGGCTACACCTTC
TRBJ1-6	TRBV27	NA	NA	CASSLRVYDNSPLHF	TGTGCCAGCAGTTTGAGGGTATATGATAATTCACCCCTCCACTTT
TRBJ2-7	TRBV7-2	TRBD1	NA	CASSFSTRTGSYEQYF	TGTGCCAGCAGCTTTTCTACAAGGACAGGCTCCTACGAGCAGTACTTC
TRBJ2-5	TRBV28	NA	NA	CASSVRGMGQYF	TGTGCCAGCAGCGTCCGGGGAATGGGCCAGTACTTC
TRBJ1-1	TRBV2	NA	NA	CVTTLRGFGTEAFF	TGTGTCACAACATTGAGAGGGTTTGGGACTGAAGCTTTCTTT
TRBJ1-2	TRBV7-2	NA	NA	CASSLVADYYGYTF	TGTGCCAGCAGCTTAGTGGCGGACTACTATGGCTACACCTTC
TRBJ1-1	TRBV11-2	NA	NA	CASSLIGTGDTEAFF	TGTGCCAGCAGCCTGATTGGGACGGGAGACACTGAAGCTTTCTTT
TRBJ2-1	TRBV5-6	NA	few	CASLRNWLNEQFF	TGTGCCAGCCTGAGGAACTGGCTCAATGAGCAGTTCTTC
TRBJ2-2	TRBV24-1	TRBD2	NA	CATSERPPGGGTGELFF	TGTGCCACCAGCGAGAGACCTCCGGGAGGTGGCACCGGGGAGCTGTTTTTT
TRBJ1-3	TRBV19	NA	NA	CASNSYGSSGNTIYF	TGTGCCAGTAATAGTTACGGGTCCTCTGGAAACACCATATATTTT
TRBJ2-7	TRBV19	NA	NA	CASTPGLGSYEQYF	TGTGCCAGTACCCCGGGTTTGGGCTCCTACGAGCAGTACTTC
TRBJ2-5	TRBV11-2	TRBD2	NA	CASSLGLAGILQETQYF	TGTGCCAGCAGCTTAGGACTAGCGGGGATCCTGCAAGAGACCCAGTACTTC
TRBJ1-1	TRBV27	TRBD1	NA	CASSYLGDSYGAEAFF	TGTGCCAGCAGTTACCTCGGGGACAGCTACGGCGCTGAAGCTTTCTTT
TRBJ1-1	TRBV12-3/TRBV12-4	NA	NA	CASSLGTKVEAFF	TGTGCCAGCAGTTTAGGGACAAAAGTGGAAGCTTTCTTT
TRBJ2-5	TRBV10-1	TRBD1	NA	CASSESPGQGAETQYF	TGCGCCAGCAGTGAGTCTCCGGGACAGGGGGCTGAGACCCAGTACTTC
TRBJ2-2	TRBV2	TRBD1	NA	CASSPRDRNTGELFF	TGTGCCAGCAGTCCAAGGGACAGGAACACCGGGGAGCTGTTTTTT
TRBJ2-1	TRBV5-1	NA	NA	CASSYYPQGGNEQFF	TGCGCCAGCAGCTATTATCCCCAGGGGGGCAATGAGCAGTTCTTC
TRBJ1-5	TRBV10-2	NA	NA	CASTLAGRGRDQPQHF	TGCGCCAGCACCCTCGCGGGGAGGGGCCGTGATCAGCCCCAGCATTTT
TRBJ2-1	TRBV27	NA	once	CASRGTGGYSYNEQFF	TGTGCCAGCAGGGGAACGGGGGGCTACTCCTACAATGAGCAGTTCTTC
TRBJ1-1	TRBV6-1	NA	once	CASRWTEMNTEAFF	TGTGCCAGCAGATGGACAGAGATGAACACTGAAGCTTTCTTT
TRBJ2-5	TRBV9	NA	NA	CASSVALRGAVETQYF	TGTGCCAGCAGCGTAGCTCTCAGGGGGGCGGTTGAGACCCAGTACTTC
TRBJ2-2	TRBV4-1	NA	NA	CASSQDGVTGELFF	TGCGCCAGCAGCCAAGACGGGGTCACCGGGGAGCTGTTTTTT
TRBJ1-1	TRBV6-1	TRBD1	NA	CASSEGGFTGVRTEAFF	TGTGCCAGCAGTGAAGGGGGCTTTACAGGGGTTCGCACTGAAGCTTTCTTT
TRBJ2-3	TRBV6-5	NA	NA	CASDGVTGIPDTQYF	TGTGCCAGTGACGGGGTGACCGGCATCCCAGATACGCAGTATTTT
TRBJ1-2	TRBV7-3	TRBD1	NA	CASSPTGSEYGYTF	TGTGCCAGCAGCCCGACAGGGAGTGAGTATGGCTACACCTTC
TRBJ1-3	TRBV24-1	TRBD1	NA	CATKGAVGNTIYF	TGTGCCACCAAGGGGGCGGTTGGAAACACCATATATTTT
TRBJ1-2	TRBV11-2	NA	NA	CASSLAGEGYTF	TGTGCCAGCAGCTTAGCGGGAGAAGGCTACACCTTC
TRBJ2-1	TRBV30	TRBD2	NA	CAWRGGSGAYNEQFF	TGTGCCTGGAGGGGGGGTAGCGGGGCCTACAATGAGCAGTTCTTC
TRBJ1-6	TRBV5-4	NA	NA	CASSHTPTGISPLHF	TGTGCCAGCAGCCACACACCGACGGGTATTTCACCCCTCCACTTT
TRBJ1-1	TRBV2	TRBD1	NA	CASSPTHRGDFF	TGTGCCAGCAGTCCCACTCACAGGGGGGATTTCTTT
TRBJ2-5	TRBV27	TRBD2	NA	CASSLGWGRDQETQYF	TGTGCCAGCAGTTTAGGGTGGGGGAGGGACCAAGAGACCCAGTACTTC
TRBJ2-1	TRBV19	NA	NA	CASSQGQEGDEQFF	TGTGCCAGTAGCCAAGGACAGGAGGGGGATGAGCAGTTCTTC
TRBJ1-1	TRBV19	NA	once	CASSIGRGLAFF	TGTGCCAGTAGTATCGGGCGGGGGCTGGCTTTCTTT
TRBJ1-2	TRBV11-3	NA	NA	CASSLEDRRGYTF	TGTGCCAGCAGCTTAGAGGACAGACGTGGCTACACCTTC
TRBJ2-1	TRBV2	TRBD2	NA	CASTRTASGNNEQFF	TGTGCCAGCACCAGAACGGCTAGCGGGAACAATGAGCAGTTCTTC
TRBJ1-2	TRBV27	TRBD1	few	CASSSTGVPYGYTF	TGTGCCAGCAGTTCAACAGGGGTCCCTTATGGCTACACCTTC
TRBJ2-5	TRBV18	NA	NA	CASSPRLGREETQYF	TGTGCCAGCTCACCACGGCTAGGGCGGGAAGAGACCCAGTACTTC
TRBJ2-5	TRBV2	NA	NA	CASSAGLGTQYF	TGTGCCAGCAGCGCCGGGTTAGGGACCCAGTACTTC
TRBJ2-3	TRBV3-1/TRBV3-2	NA	NA	CASSLSGSSDTQYF	TGTGCCAGCAGCCTCAGCGGGTCCTCGGATACGCAGTATTTT